These 32 T cell receptor beta chains were sequenced from one sample in a study of shared clonotypes between healthy human individuals (dated by TCRdb to 2020 to 2021). Libraries were prepared through the immunoSEQ multiplex PCR assay. TCRdb took over this immuneACCESS table, retaining in-frame rearrangements with V and J assigned. Such tables are incomplete; in checked studies, under half of the missing clones stem from an unresolved V gene, and the remainder is unexplained. This sample is represented by under 2,500,000 clones; about 94% of them were singletons. The leading ten clones occupy around 0.13% of the sample. Material: naive CD4+ T cells sorted from blood. According to the study, the label for this sample's cell subset or site signals: CD45RA+ positively selected. The receptors derive from a man aged 18 to 29 in good health.

This chain uses TRBV6-5 with TRBJ2-7, with D unclear. The CDR3 is 15 residues long. The V gene lost 6 bases and the J gene lost 5 bases, with 20 bases spanning the gap. The V gene's germline CDR1 is MNHEY and CDR2 SVGAGI. The CDR3: CASSPGRILSHEQYF. The CDR3 DNA follows: TGTGCCAGCAGCCCAGGACGGATCCTCAGCCACGAGCAGTACTTC.

The chain uses TRBV19 and TRBJ2-5; D ambiguous. The V end was cut by 5 bases, the J end by 5 bases, with 12 bases between. The germline V gene has CDR1 LNHDA and CDR2 SQIVND (reference sequence). This CDR3 contains 13 residues. CDR3 in DNA: TGTGCCAGTAGTGAATTGGTGGGGGAGACCCAGTACTTC. Translating it yields CASSELVGETQYF.

This chain connects TRBV4-1 to TRBJ2-7; TRBD1 or TRBD2 may be the D gene (5 bases each). Germline V gives CDR1 MGHRA, CDR2 YSYEKL. V lost 1 base and J 1 base, leaving 14 bases between the germline ends. The CDR3 spans 16 residues. CDR3 DNA: TGCGCCAGCAGCCAAGGTGGGGACGGCGGTTCCTACGAGCAGTACTTC. Protein product: CASSQGGDGGSYEQYF.

This sequence joins TRBV11-2 and TRBJ1-5; no definite D call. Germline V lookup: CDR1 SGHAT, CDR2 FQNNGV. The CDR3 has 18 residues. Trimming took off 6 bases at V and 1 base at J, with 22 bases between the two ends. In nucleotides, the CDR3 is TGTGCCAGCAGATTGGTTAGGGTTGGGGAATACAGCAATCAGCCCCAGCATTTT. Protein product: CASRLVRVGEYSNQPQHF.

This clone was observed once. The chain recombines TRBV6-5 with TRBJ1-1, with D tentatively TRBD1 (5 bases). The CDR3 contains 14 residues. V was trimmed by 0 bases and J by 6 bases, leaving 11 bases between them. Germline assignment: CDR1 MNHEY and CDR2 SVGAGI. In nucleotides, the CDR3 is TGTGCCAGCAGTTACTCGACGAGGGGCTCTGAAGCTTTCTTT. Protein: CASSYSTRGSEAFF.

This clone was detected only once. This chain links TRBV11-3 with TRBJ2-7; a weak D match, TRBD1 (6 bases). The V gene lost 5 bases and the J gene lost 3 bases, with 11 bases spanning the gap. The CDR3 loop spans 13 amino acids. Germline V CDR1 and CDR2: SGHNT, YENEEA. The CDR3 loop is CASSPRGGYEQYF. The CDR3, as DNA: TGTGCCAGCAGCCCCCGAGGGGGCTACGAGCAGTACTTC.

The chain combines TRBV29-1 with TRBJ1-3, with D perhaps TRBD1 (5 bases). This CDR3 is built from 13 residues. Between the trimmed V and J ends, which lost 6 bases and 4 bases, there was a span of 13 bases. The germline gives CDR1 SQVTM, CDR2 ANQGSEA. The CDR3 region has the DNA TGCAGCGTAGGTAGGGGAATCGGAAACACCATATATTTT. It is translated as CSVGRGIGNTIYF.

This rearrangement joins TRBV11-2 to TRBJ2-7; no clear D gene. Germline V gene sequence: CDR1 SGHAT, CDR2 FQNNGV. Trimming removed 3 bases from V and 4 bases from J, with 7 bases in between. CDR3 length equals 12 residues. The CDR3 coding sequence is TGTGCCAGCAGCTTCAACACTTACGAGCAGTACTTC. Protein product: CASSFNTYEQYF.

V gene TRBV30 combines with J gene TRBJ2-1, with no clear D. The CDR3 has 13 residues. V was clipped by 4 bases and J by 3 bases, with 10 bases between them. Germline CDR1 GTSNPN, CDR2 SVGIG (reference sequence). The CDR3 bases are TGTGCCTGGACCGGGCCCTTCTACAATGAGCAGTTCTTC. This encodes CAWTGPFYNEQFF.

V is TRBV5-1 and J is TRBJ2-7; TRBD1 might be the D (6 bases). The germline CDR1 and CDR2 sequences are SGHRS and YFSETQ. This CDR3 has 14 residues. Trimming took off 3 bases at V and 9 bases at J, with 19 bases between the two ends. Written as DNA, the CDR3 is TGCGCCAGCAGCTCCTTTTCAGGGGCGCACGGGCAGTACTTC. It specifies CASSSFSGAHGQYF.

The chain joins TRBV11-2 to TRBJ2-1; TRBD2 agrees at 8 bases. The germline gives CDR1 SGHAT, CDR2 FQNNGV. The CDR3 contains 15 residues. The V and J ends lost 5 bases and 2 bases, in that order; junction bases with no gene match: 5. In nucleotides, the CDR3 is TGTGCCAGCAGCACCTCCGGGGGGGCCTACAATGAGCAGTTCTTC. Residues: CASSTSGGAYNEQFF.

V gene TRBV29-1 combines with J gene TRBJ2-5; D perhaps matches TRBD1 (6 bases). Germline values: CDR1 SQVTM, CDR2 ANQGSEA. Trimming stripped 6 bases from V and 3 bases from J, with 11 bases between. The CDR3 extends over 12 amino acids. Here the CDR3 reads CSVERTEETQYF. The CDR3 DNA follows: TGCAGCGTGGAAAGGACAGAAGAGACCCAGTACTTC.

This clone was counted once. This sequence joins TRBV28 and TRBJ1-6; TRBD1 agrees at 7 bases. The trim removed 8 bases at V and 5 bases at J, leaving 9 bases unmatched. The CDR3 covers 15 residues. Germline CDR1 reads MDHEN; CDR2 reads SYDVKM. The DNA for the CDR3 is TGTGCCAGCCTCCGACGGACAGGTGATAATTCACCCCTCCACTTT. Protein sequence: CASLRRTGDNSPLHF.

The rearrangement uses TRBV30 and TRBJ1-4, with 9 nucleotides matching TRBD1. From germline, CDR1 is GTSNPN and CDR2 SVGIG (reference sequence). Trimming at V came to 5 bases and at J to 6 bases, leaving 7 bases not matched to a gene. The CDR3 covers 14 residues. The DNA of the CDR3 is TGTGCCTGGGGCGGGACAGGGAAATATGAAAAACTGTTTTTT. Its translation is CAWGGTGKYEKLFF. Based on the CDR3 plus reference TRBV30 and TRBJ1-4, the full variable domain is SQTIHQWPATLVQPVGSPLSLECTVEGTSNPNLYWYRQAAGRGLQLLFYSVGIGQISSEVPQNLSASRPQDRQFILSSKKLLLSDSGFYLCAWGGTGKYEKLFFGSGTQLSVL.

V gene TRBV28 combines with J gene TRBJ1-4; a possible D gene is TRBD1 (6 bases). Germline V gene lookup returns CDR1 MDHEN and CDR2 SYDVKM. CDR3 size: 17 residues. V dropped 8 bases and J dropped 7 bases, with 26 bases sitting between them. This chain's CDR3 is CASAPPRSRGSFEKLFF. CDR3 nucleotides: TGTGCCAGCGCCCCCCCCCGCAGCAGGGGAAGTTTTGAAAAACTGTTTTTT.

Remarks on this clone: The same CDR3 arises from other DNA sequences in this sample as well. This chain uses TRBV10-3 with TRBJ1-3; a weak D match, TRBD1 (6 bases). Trimming shortened V by 6 bases and J by 4 bases, and 10 bases separated the two germline ends. CDR1 ENHRY and CDR2 SYGVKD come from the germline V gene. The CDR3 extends over 13 amino acids. This chain's CDR3 is CAISPGQGNTIYF. The CDR3 DNA is TGTGCCATCAGCCCCGGACAGGGAAACACCATATATTTT.

The chain has TRBV13 and TRBJ2-7, with D unclear. The CDR3 covers 14 residues. Trimming took 4 bases from V and 7 from J, leaving 17 bases between them. Germline V gene sequence: CDR1 PRHDT, CDR2 FYEKMQ (reference sequence). CDR3: CASSSLPLDWEQYF. CDR3 DNA: TGTGCCAGCAGCTCCCTCCCACTCGACTGGGAGCAGTACTTC. Full variable domain (outside the CDR3, taken from reference TRBV13 and TRBJ2-7): AAGVIQSPRHLIKEKRETATLKCYPIPRHDTVYWYQQGPGQDPQFLISFYEKMQSDKGSIPDRFSAQQFSDYHSELNMSSLELGDSALYFCASSSLPLDWEQYFGPGTRLTVT.

This clone was seen once. V usage is TRBV19 and J usage is TRBJ2-7, with D perhaps matching TRBD1 or TRBD2 (5 bases each). Deletions cut 3 bases from V and 4 bases from J, with 16 bases between. CDR3 length: 15 amino acids. Germline loops: CDR1 LNHDA, CDR2 SQIVND (reference sequence). The CDR3 sequence is CASSITQDFMYEQYF. The CDR3 DNA reads TGTGCCAGTAGTATTACACAGGACTTTATGTACGAGCAGTACTTC.

CDR3 DNA: TGTGCCAGCAATCTACAGGGGAACGGCTACACCTTC. Residues: CASNLQGNGYTF. This sequence joins TRBV2 and TRBJ1-2, with 7 nucleotides matching TRBD1. The V gene end was trimmed by 7 bases and the J gene end by 8 bases; junction bases not matched to a gene: 7. In germline, CDR1 is SNHLY, CDR2 FYNNEI. The CDR3 runs to 12 residues.

The chain recombines TRBV30 with TRBJ1-1, with a possible D match to TRBD1 (6 bases). Trimming left V 0 bases short and J 1 base short, with 12 bases between. Germline CDR1 is GTSNPN and CDR2 is SVGIG (reference sequence). The CDR3 length is 15 residues. The chain's CDR3 is CAWSVLGQPNTEAFF. CDR3 sequence (DNA): TGTGCCTGGAGTGTTCTCGGACAGCCGAACACTGAAGCTTTCTTT.

The chain couples TRBV29-1 to TRBJ2-5, with D tentatively TRBD1 (6 bases). V gave up 0 bases and J gave up 6 bases, with 17 bases separating them. CDR1 is SQVTM and CDR2 is ANQGSEA in the germline V gene. This CDR3 has 15 amino acids. In nucleotides, the CDR3 is TGCAGCGTTGAAGATCCAATACAGGGAGAAAAGACCCAGTACTTC. This codes for CSVEDPIQGEKTQYF.

The V and J genes are TRBV6-5 and TRBJ1-6; no reliable D call. The CDR3 is made up of 15 amino acids. V gave up 0 bases and J gave up 10 bases, with 13 bases separating them. Germline lookup yields CDR1 MNHEY and CDR2 SVGAGI. This CDR3 is CASSYSWGSGSPLHF. The DNA for the CDR3 is TGTGCCAGCAGTTACTCGTGGGGTAGCGGGTCACCCCTCCACTTT.

The genes are TRBV29-1 and TRBJ2-7; tentative D call: TRBD2 (5 bases). Trimming took off 5 bases at V and 3 bases at J, with 11 bases between the two ends. The CDR3 sequence is 12 residues long. Germline V gene data show CDR1 as SQVTM and CDR2 as ANQGSEA. The CDR3 nucleotides read TGCAGCGTTAGGACGGACTTCTACGAGCAGTACTTC. Encoded protein: CSVRTDFYEQYF.

This chain joins TRBV30 and TRBJ2-2; D is unresolved. Trimming cost V 2 bases and J 5 bases, with 12 bases left between them. Germline CDR1 and CDR2: GTSNPN and SVGIG (reference sequence). The CDR3 has 14 residues. The CDR3 DNA reads as TGTGCCTGGAGTAAACTCAAGGAAACCGGGGAGCTGTTTTTT. Translating gives CAWSKLKETGELFF.

The chain carries TRBV18 and TRBJ2-5; perhaps TRBD1 as D (6 bases). V shed 0 bases and J shed 5 bases, with 13 bases lying between them. CDR3 length: 15 amino acids. CDR1 is KGHSH, CDR2 LQKENI, per germline. Here the CDR3 reads CASSPPGHSRETQYF. In DNA, the CDR3 is TGTGCCAGCTCACCACCGGGACATTCCCGGGAGACCCAGTACTTC.

V is TRBV29-1 and J is TRBJ1-1, with D perhaps matching TRBD1 (6 bases). Trimming left V 4 bases short and J 6 bases short, with 15 bases between. This CDR3 comprises 13 residues. The V gene's germline CDR1 is SQVTM and CDR2 ANQGSEA. The CDR3 sequence: CSVVQGGDSEAFF. The DNA of the CDR3 is TGCAGCGTTGTACAGGGCGGTGACTCTGAAGCTTTCTTT.

The chain links TRBV28 to TRBJ1-6, with no clear D. V lost 3 bases to trimming and J lost 10 bases, with 7 bases between them. Germline values: CDR1 MDHEN, CDR2 SYDVKM. The CDR3 consists of 12 residues. The DNA for the CDR3 is TGTGCCAGCAGTTTGAACGCATCACCCCTCCACTTT. Its translation: CASSLNASPLHF. The full variable domain, in which reference TRBV28 and TRBJ1-6 provide the parts outside the CDR3, is DVKVTQSSRYLVKRTGEKVFLECVQDMDHENMFWYRQDPGLGLRLIYFSYDVKMKEKGDIPEGYSVSREKKERFSLILESASTNQTSMYLCASSLNASPLHFGNGTRLTVT.

The chain joins TRBV6-5 to TRBJ2-7, with D uncertain. CDR3 length equals 13 residues. V lost 2 bases and J 4 bases, leaving 9 bases between the germline ends. Germline assignment: CDR1 MNHEY and CDR2 SVGAGI. CDR3 coding DNA: TGTGCCAGCAGTTACGTCTCCGGTTACGAGCAGTACTTC. Amino acids: CASSYVSGYEQYF.

The J gene is TRBJ2-7, the V gene TRBV5-1, with TRBD1 matching over 8 bases. Germline V gives CDR1 SGHRS, CDR2 YFSETQ. V shed 6 bases and J 3 bases; nucleotides not matched to a gene: 14. This CDR3 spans 16 amino acids. This CDR3 is CASNPAVTTGGYEQYF. CDR3 DNA: TGCGCCAGCAATCCCGCGGTAACAACAGGGGGCTACGAGCAGTACTTC. Using reference TRBV5-1 and TRBJ2-7 for the parts outside the CDR3, the full variable domain is KAGVTQTPRYLIKTRGQQVTLSCSPISGHRSVSWYQQTPGQGLQFLFEYFSETQRNKGNFPGRFSGRQFSNSRSEMNVSTLELGDSALYLCASNPAVTTGGYEQYFGPGTRLTVT.

The genes are TRBV5-6 and TRBJ2-2, with TRBD1 identical over 7 bases. The CDR3 runs 15 residues. V lost 4 bases, J lost 5 bases, and 8 bases stayed unmatched. Germline V gene lookup returns CDR1 SGHDT and CDR2 YYEEEE. The CDR3 sequence is CASSTYRGGTGELFF. The CDR3 DNA sequence: TGTGCCAGCAGCACATACAGGGGCGGGACCGGGGAGCTGTTTTTT.

The J gene is TRBJ2-3, the V gene TRBV7-9; 7 positions agree with TRBD1. Germline loops: CDR1 SEHNR, CDR2 FQNEAQ (reference sequence). The length of the CDR3 is 14 residues. The ends lost 4 bases at V and 4 bases at J; junction bases unmatched: 5. This CDR3 is CASSSDRAADTQYF. For the CDR3, the DNA is TGTGCCAGCAGCTCCGACAGGGCCGCAGATACGCAGTATTTT.

The CDR3 region has the DNA TGTGCCAGCAGCTCGGAGGGGGCGACAGATACGCAGTATTTT. This codes for CASSSEGATDTQYF. The chain has TRBV5-4 and TRBJ2-3; the D gene is possibly TRBD1 (7 bases). Trimming removed 3 bases from V and 3 bases from J, with 11 bases in between. The germline V gene has CDR1 SGHNT and CDR2 YYREEE (reference sequence). CDR3 length: 14 amino acids.